Following are 26 T cell receptor beta chains from one sample sequenced in a study of blood T cell repertoires in COVID-19. The table came from immunoSEQ multiplex PCR; TCRdb's copy has only in-frame clones and leaves some out. The repertoire has roughly 200,000 clones, 86% of them found once; the top ten carry 3.1%. The source material was PBMCs or T cells enriched from blood (not recorded which). These receptor sequences come from a woman aged 45-60 years in a cohort exposed to, infected with or recovered from COVID-19 (not recorded which).

This rearrangement joins TRBV18 to TRBJ1-1; D is perhaps TRBD1 (5 bases). The CDR3 spans 16 residues. Germline V gives CDR1 KGHSH, CDR2 LQKENI. The V end lost 2 bases, the J end lost 2 bases, and 15 bases lay between the germline ends. The CDR3 is CASSPATGQINTEAFF. Written as DNA, the CDR3 is TGTGCCAGCTCACCAGCCACCGGACAAATAAACACTGAAGCTTTCTTT.

This sequence joins TRBV7-9 and TRBJ2-7; 8 bases match TRBD1. Trimming at V came to 1 base and at J to 4 bases, leaving 6 bases not matched to a gene. The germline V gene encodes CDR1 SEHNR and CDR2 FQNEAQ (reference sequence). The CDR3 totals 15 residues. CDR3 loop: CASSLEGQATYEQYF. The CDR3 region has the DNA TGTGCCAGCAGCTTAGAGGGACAGGCGACTTACGAGCAGTACTTC.

The J gene is TRBJ2-1, the V gene TRBV29-1, with D perhaps TRBD1 (6 bases). CDR1 is SQVTM and CDR2 is ANQGSEA in the germline V gene. V lost 5 bases, J lost 9 bases, and 11 bases lay in between. The CDR3 totals 11 residues. The CDR3 coding sequence is TGCAGCGTTCATCAGGGGTCTGAGCAGTTCTTC. Its translation: CSVHQGSEQFF.

The V and J genes are TRBV6-1 and TRBJ2-7; D call uncertain. Deletions cut 2 bases from V and 3 bases from J, with 8 bases between. The CDR3 sequence is 13 residues long. Per the germline V gene, CDR1 is MNHNS and CDR2 is SASEGT. The CDR3 here is CASSETARYEQYF. The CDR3 DNA sequence: TGTGCCAGCAGTGAAACAGCCCGCTACGAGCAGTACTTC.

The chain couples TRBV19 to TRBJ1-5; D not certain. The CDR3 is 15 residues long. The germline V gene has CDR1 LNHDA and CDR2 SQIVND (reference sequence). Trimming pared 0 bases from V and 7 bases from J, leaving 13 bases between. For the CDR3, the DNA is TGTGCCAGTAGTATAGATCTTTTCAGAGGGCAGCCCCAGCATTTT. It is translated as CASSIDLFRGQPQHF.

The chain carries TRBV6-4 and TRBJ1-6, with D possibly being TRBD1 (6 bases). The CDR3 extends over 13 amino acids. V was pared by 9 bases and J by 8 bases, with 14 bases between. Looked up from germline, CDR1 is MRHNA and CDR2 is SNTAGT. This chain's CDR3 is CARRGRFYSPLHF. DNA for the CDR3: TGTGCCAGGCGGGGGCGGTTCTATTCACCCCTCCACTTT.

The chain joins TRBV7-9 to TRBJ1-6, with 11 positions matching TRBD1. Unmatched junction bases numbered 3, after V lost 3 bases and J lost 8 bases. The CDR3 consists of 15 residues. Looked up from germline, CDR1 is SEHNR and CDR2 is FQNEAQ (reference sequence). The DNA for the CDR3 is TGTGCCAGCAGCTTGGACAGGGGGCTGTATTCACCCCTCCACTTT. Residues: CASSLDRGLYSPLHF.

V usage is TRBV4-3 and J usage is TRBJ1-1, with 10 bases lining up with TRBD1. Trimming cost V 3 bases and J 6 bases; bases outside gene matches: 4. This CDR3 is built from 14 residues. Per germline, CDR1 LGHNA and CDR2 YSLEER. The CDR3 sequence is CASSQDRGIPEAFF. In nucleotides, the CDR3 is TGCGCCAGCAGCCAGGACAGGGGGATACCTGAAGCTTTCTTT.

CDR3: CASTRQGGEQYF. The CDR3 DNA sequence: TGTGCCAGCACCCGACAGGGGGGGGAGCAGTACTTC. The genes are TRBV5-6 and TRBJ2-7; 9 nucleotides line up with TRBD1. V lost 6 bases to trimming and J lost 7 bases; unmatched junction nucleotides: 5. Looked up from germline, CDR1 is SGHDT and CDR2 is YYEEEE. The CDR3 totals 12 residues.

This clone has only one observation. This chain joins TRBV7-2 and TRBJ2-1, with 10 bases that match TRBD1. This CDR3 has 17 amino acids. Germline-derived CDR1 and CDR2 are SGHTA and FQGNSA. V lost 3 bases to trimming and J lost 6 bases; unmatched junction nucleotides: 11. The CDR3 here is CASSFSGGQGGGNEQFF. Here the CDR3 DNA reads TGTGCCAGCAGCTTCTCCGGCGGACAGGGGGGCGGCAATGAGCAGTTCTTC.

The rearrangement joins TRBV4-2 to TRBJ2-2; D unresolved. Germline values: CDR1 LGHNA, CDR2 YNFKEQ. V lost 7 bases, J lost 2 bases, and 8 bases lay in between. CDR3 length: 13 residues. The CDR3 loop is CASTRLNTGELFF. The CDR3 bases are TGTGCCAGCACCCGACTTAACACCGGGGAGCTGTTTTTT.

The chain carries TRBV4-3 and TRBJ1-1; TRBD1 agrees at 7 bases. The CDR3 has 15 residues. CDR1 LGHNA and CDR2 YSLEER come from the germline V gene. V shed 5 bases and J 4 bases; nucleotides not matched to a gene: 10. The CDR3 protein is CASSEGGAGGTEAFF. Here the CDR3 DNA reads TGCGCCAGCAGCGAAGGTGGAGCAGGGGGCACTGAAGCTTTCTTT.

The chain links TRBV5-1 to TRBJ2-3, with TRBD2 identical over 14 bases. The V and J ends lost 4 bases and 6 bases, in that order; junction bases with no gene match: 7. Looked up from germline, CDR1 is SGHRS and CDR2 is YFSETQ. This CDR3 has 16 residues. CDR3 DNA: TGCGCCAGCAGCGATGGACTAGCGGGGGGATATGATACGCAGTATTTT. Amino acid sequence: CASSDGLAGGYDTQYF.

This clone has more than one count but fewer than ten. The genes are TRBV7-3 and TRBJ2-7; the match to TRBD1 covers 7 bases. CDR1 is SGHTA, CDR2 FQGTGA, per germline. The CDR3 runs 14 residues. V lost 5 bases, J lost 2 bases, and 6 bases stayed unmatched. The CDR3 region has the DNA TGTGCCAGCAGCCTTGCAGGGGGAGCCTACGAGCAGTACTTC. Its translation: CASSLAGGAYEQYF.

V and J are TRBV19 and TRBJ1-5; 8 bases are shared with TRBD1. The CDR3 totals 16 residues. Germline-derived CDR1 and CDR2 are LNHDA and SQIVND (reference sequence). Unmatched junction bases numbered 8, after V lost 2 bases and J lost 5 bases. This CDR3 is CASSIWATGGDQPQHF. CDR3 DNA: TGTGCCAGTAGTATATGGGCAACAGGGGGGGATCAGCCCCAGCATTTT.

CDR3 bases: TGTGCCAGCAGATCCCCCTCCGGACAGGCGAACACTGAAGCTTTCTTT. Translated: CASRSPSGQANTEAFF. The chain couples TRBV27 to TRBJ1-1; TRBD1 matches 7 bases. Unmatched junction bases numbered 11, after V lost 6 bases and J lost 1 base. The germline gives CDR1 MNHEY, CDR2 SMNVEV (reference sequence). The CDR3 is 16 amino acids.

V gene TRBV6-2 or TRBV6-3 combines with J gene TRBJ1-3; D is unclear. Per the germline V gene, CDR1 is MNHEY and CDR2 is SVGEGT. Deletions cut 0 bases from V and 8 bases from J, with 17 bases between. This CDR3 region has 16 residues. CDR3 nucleotides: TGTGCCAGCAGTTACTCGATTCATTCCGGAGGAGACACCATATATTTT. As protein: CASSYSIHSGGDTIYF.

The chain is built from TRBV9 and TRBJ2-1, with 8 bases that match TRBD1. The germline CDR1 and CDR2 sequences are SGDLS and YYNGEE. V was clipped by 6 bases and J by 2 bases; unmatched bases: 7. The CDR3 totals 15 residues. The CDR3 DNA reads as TGTGCCAGCACCACAGGGGGAGAAACCTACAATGAGCAGTTCTTC. Translation gives CASTTGGETYNEQFF.

This clone was recorded only once. The chain couples TRBV11-1 to TRBJ1-5; possible D gene TRBD1, 6 bases. Trimming took off 3 bases at V and 11 bases at J, with 14 bases between the two ends. The CDR3 extends over 13 amino acids. CDR1 and CDR2 from the germline V gene are SGHAT and FQDESV (reference sequence). CDR3 protein: CASSLEQGTSQHF. Written as DNA, the CDR3 is TGTGCCAGCAGCTTGGAACAGGGAACTTCCCAGCATTTT.

The chain employs TRBV6-1 and TRBJ1-6, with a tentative D call TRBD1 (5 bases). Trimming stripped 2 bases from V and 10 bases from J, with 18 bases between. Looked up from germline, CDR1 is MNHNS and CDR2 is SASEGT. The CDR3 runs 16 residues. The CDR3 region is CASSERGGGTPSPLHF. The CDR3 DNA is TGTGCCAGCAGTGAAAGGGGAGGAGGGACTCCATCACCCCTCCACTTT.

This clone has only one observation. The sample contains more than one DNA sequence encoding this CDR3. This chain joins TRBV4-3 and TRBJ1-1; D gene unclear. CDR1 LGHNA and CDR2 YSLEER come from the germline V gene. Deletions cut 1 base from V and 1 base from J, with 7 bases between. This CDR3 has 14 amino acids. CDR3 amino acids: CASSQVGGNTEAFF. In DNA, the CDR3 is TGCGCCAGCAGCCAAGTTGGAGGGAACACTGAAGCTTTCTTT.

The gene calls are TRBV7-2 and TRBJ1-4; D uncertain. Per the germline V gene, CDR1 is SGHTA and CDR2 is FQGNSA. Trimming cost V 4 bases and J 12 bases, with 24 bases left between them. The CDR3 has 16 amino acids. The chain's CDR3 is CASSSTPRATEVELFF. The CDR3, as DNA: TGTGCCAGCAGCTCAACCCCGAGGGCCACGGAGGTGGAACTGTTTTTT.

The genes are TRBV7-2 and TRBJ2-1; the match to TRBD2 covers 9 bases. The CDR3 length is 14 residues. CDR1 is SGHTA, CDR2 FQGNSA, per germline. With 3 bases clipped from V and 5 bases from J, the junction kept 2 bases outside the gene matches. The CDR3 DNA reads TGTGCCAGCAGCTTGCTAGCGGGGCACAATGAGCAGTTCTTC. It encodes CASSLLAGHNEQFF.

This clone showed up just once. At one boundary the junction diverges from the germline segment, which might be a read error. V gene TRBV2 combines with J gene TRBJ1-2, with 8 bases lining up with TRBD1. The CDR3 covers 15 residues. Germline values: CDR1 SNHLY, CDR2 FYNNEI. Here the CDR3 DNA reads TGTGCCAGCAGGGAAGGGCAGGGGGCAAACTATGGCTACACCTTC. Translated: CASREGQGANYGYTF.

This chain joins TRBV4-1 and TRBJ1-6, with D possibly being TRBD1 (5 bases). CDR3 length: 15 residues. The germline V and J ends were trimmed by 2 bases and 0 bases, with 5 bases remaining between them. From germline, CDR1 is MGHRA and CDR2 YSYEKL. The CDR3 sequence: CASSQQGSYNSPLHF. DNA of the CDR3: TGCGCCAGCAGCCAACAGGGCTCCTATAATTCACCCCTCCACTTT.

This chain joins TRBV27 and TRBJ2-4; TRBD2 matches 15 bases. This CDR3 is built from 24 residues. The germline V gene encodes CDR1 MNHEY and CDR2 SMNVEV (reference sequence). The junction had 22 bases not matched to a gene; V was cut back by 4 bases and J by 0 bases. The CDR3 here is CASSSTSPGLAGGLPLLAKNIQYF. As DNA, the CDR3 is TGTGCCAGCAGTTCGACCTCACCGGGACTAGCGGGGGGACTACCCCTGCTAGCCAAAAACATTCAGTACTTC.